This TCR beta chain originates from a study of cytomegalovirus exposure and HLA in healthy donors. PCR involved 60 Vbeta and 13 Jbeta primers. Assay used: immunoSEQ multiplex PCR; TCRdb lists only in-frame clones, some missing. The table records about 180,000 clones, around three quarters of them present only once. General study results and limits: Altogether, 164 TCR beta chains were recorded as cytomegalovirus-associated. Immune exposure data for these donors was limited to CMV serostatus.

The V gene's germline CDR1 is LNHDA and CDR2 SQIVND (reference sequence). This CDR3 has 12 amino acids. V was pared by 7 bases and J by 8 bases, with 14 bases between. Turning to this clone: Its antigen is still unknown.

The chain recombines TRBV19 with TRBJ1-2; D gene uncertain. The sequenced sample was PBMCs. The receptor was isolated from a man aged 35 to 55 in good health and CMV-seronegative. The CDR3 loop is CASKRAPGGYTF. The CDR3 DNA sequence: TGTGCCAGTAAGAGGGCCCCGGGCGGCTACACCTTC.